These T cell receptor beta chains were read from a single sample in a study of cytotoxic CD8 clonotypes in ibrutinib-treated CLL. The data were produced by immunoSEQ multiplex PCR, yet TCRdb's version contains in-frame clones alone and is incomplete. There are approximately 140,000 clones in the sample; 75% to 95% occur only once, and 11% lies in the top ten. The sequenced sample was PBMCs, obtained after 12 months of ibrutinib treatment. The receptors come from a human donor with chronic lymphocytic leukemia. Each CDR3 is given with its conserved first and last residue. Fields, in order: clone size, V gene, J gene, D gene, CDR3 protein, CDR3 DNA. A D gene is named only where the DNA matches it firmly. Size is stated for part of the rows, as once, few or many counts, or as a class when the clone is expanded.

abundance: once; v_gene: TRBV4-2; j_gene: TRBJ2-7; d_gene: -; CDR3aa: CASSQDGSYEQYF; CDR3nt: TGTGCCAGCAGCCAAGACGGCTCCTACGAGCAGTACTTC
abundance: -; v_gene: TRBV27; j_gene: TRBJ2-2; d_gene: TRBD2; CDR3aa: CASSSPRTSGNTGELFF; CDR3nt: TGTGCCAGCAGTTCCCCAAGGACTAGCGGGAACACCGGGGAGCTGTTTTTT
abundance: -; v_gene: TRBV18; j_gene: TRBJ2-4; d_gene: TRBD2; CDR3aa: CASSPPREAAKNIQYF; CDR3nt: TGTGCCAGCTCACCACCACGGGAGGCCGCCAAAAACATTCAGTACTTC
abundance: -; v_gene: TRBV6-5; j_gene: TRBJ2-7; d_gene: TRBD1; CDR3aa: CAASRTGGYEQYF; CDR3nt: TGTGCCGCTTCTCGGACAGGGGGCTACGAGCAGTACTTC
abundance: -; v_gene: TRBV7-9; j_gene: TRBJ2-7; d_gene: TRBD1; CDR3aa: CASSPRAGGYFYEQYF; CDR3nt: TGTGCCAGCAGCCCTCGGGCAGGGGGCTATTTCTACGAGCAGTACTTC
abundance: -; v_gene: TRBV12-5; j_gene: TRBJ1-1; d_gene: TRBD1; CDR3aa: CASGLGTGGTEAFF; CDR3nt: TGTGCTAGTGGTTTGGGTACAGGGGGGACTGAAGCTTTCTTT
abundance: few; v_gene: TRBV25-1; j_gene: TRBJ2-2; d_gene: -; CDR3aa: CASSGQTNAGELFF; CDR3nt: TGTGCCAGCAGTGGACAGACTAACGCCGGGGAGCTGTTTTTT
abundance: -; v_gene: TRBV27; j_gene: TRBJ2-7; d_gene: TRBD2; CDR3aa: CASSLLAGEVSYEQYF; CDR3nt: TGTGCCAGCAGTCTTTTAGCGGGAGAGGTCTCCTACGAGCAGTACTTC
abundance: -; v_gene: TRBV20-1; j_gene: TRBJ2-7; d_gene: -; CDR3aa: CSASITYEQYF; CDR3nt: TGCAGTGCTAGTATTACCTACGAGCAGTACTTC
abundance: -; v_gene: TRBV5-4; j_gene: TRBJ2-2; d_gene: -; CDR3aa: CASSVDRSSGELFF; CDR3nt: TGTGCCAGCAGCGTTGACAGGTCTTCCGGGGAGCTGTTTTTT
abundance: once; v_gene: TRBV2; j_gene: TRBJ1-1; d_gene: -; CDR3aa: CASSQGMGMVIEAFF; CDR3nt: TGTGCCAGCAGTCAGGGTATGGGGATGGTGATTGAAGCTTTCTTT
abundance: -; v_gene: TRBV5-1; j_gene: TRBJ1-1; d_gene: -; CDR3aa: CASSFNMNTEAFF; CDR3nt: TGCGCCAGCAGCTTTAACATGAACACTGAAGCTTTCTTT
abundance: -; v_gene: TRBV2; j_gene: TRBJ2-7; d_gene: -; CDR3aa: CASSVEEFSYEQYF; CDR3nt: TGTGCCAGCAGTGTAGAGGAGTTTTCCTACGAGCAGTACTTC
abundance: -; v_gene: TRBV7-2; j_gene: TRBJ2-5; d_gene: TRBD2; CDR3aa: CASSPGGARTETQYF; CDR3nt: TGTGCCAGCAGCCCGGGGGGGGCGAGGACAGAGACCCAGTACTTC
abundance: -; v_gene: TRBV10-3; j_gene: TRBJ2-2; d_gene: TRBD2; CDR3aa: CAITAGGTNTGELFF; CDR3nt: TGTGCCATCACGGCGGGAGGGACGAACACCGGGGAGCTGTTTTTT
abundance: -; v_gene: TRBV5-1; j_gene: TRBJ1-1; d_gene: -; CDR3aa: CASSLTTGTAGEAFF; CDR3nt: TGCGCCAGCAGCTTGACAACCGGGACGGCCGGTGAAGCTTTCTTT
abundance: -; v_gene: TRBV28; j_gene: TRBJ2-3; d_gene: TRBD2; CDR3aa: CASSGPGTSRDTQYF; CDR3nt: TGTGCCAGCAGTGGACCCGGGACTAGCAGAGATACGCAGTATTTT
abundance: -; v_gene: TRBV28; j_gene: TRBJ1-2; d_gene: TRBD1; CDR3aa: CASSDRGRGYTF; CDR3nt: TGTGCCAGCAGTGACAGGGGGCGAGGCTACACCTTC
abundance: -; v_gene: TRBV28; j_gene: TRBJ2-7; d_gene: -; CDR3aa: CASSLGIMAYEQYF; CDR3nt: TGTGCCAGCAGCCTTGGGATTATGGCCTACGAGCAGTACTTC
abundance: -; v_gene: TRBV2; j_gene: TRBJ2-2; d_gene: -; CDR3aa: CASNYLGATGELFF; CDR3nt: TGTGCCAGCAACTACTTGGGGGCCACCGGGGAGCTGTTTTTT
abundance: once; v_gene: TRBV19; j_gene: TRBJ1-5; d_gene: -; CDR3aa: CASTWLAGDNQPQHF; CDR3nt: TGTGCCAGTACCTGGTTGGCAGGAGACAATCAGCCCCAGCATTTT
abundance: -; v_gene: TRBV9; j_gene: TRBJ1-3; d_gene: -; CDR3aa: CASSVESTGNTIYF; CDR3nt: TGTGCCAGCAGCGTAGAGTCTACGGGAAACACCATATATTTT
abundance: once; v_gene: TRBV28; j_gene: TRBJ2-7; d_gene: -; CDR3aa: CATNRWAYEQYF; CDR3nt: TGTGCCACCAATCGGTGGGCCTACGAGCAGTACTTC
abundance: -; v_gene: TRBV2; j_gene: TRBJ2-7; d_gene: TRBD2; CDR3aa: CASSDGTSGRRQYF; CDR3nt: TGTGCCAGCAGTGACGGGACTAGCGGGAGGAGGCAGTACTTC
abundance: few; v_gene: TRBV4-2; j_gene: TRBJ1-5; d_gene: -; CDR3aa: CASSQRGDNQPQHF; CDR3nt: TGTGCCAGCAGCCAGCGGGGTGATAATCAGCCCCAGCATTTT
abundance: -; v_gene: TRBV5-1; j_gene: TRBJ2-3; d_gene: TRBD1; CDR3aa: CASSSGTGGFTDTQYF; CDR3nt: TGCGCCAGCAGCTCCGGGACAGGGGGCTTCACAGATACGCAGTATTTT
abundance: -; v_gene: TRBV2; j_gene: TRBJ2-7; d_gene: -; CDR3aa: CASSEFGTRYEQYF; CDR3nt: TGTGCCAGCAGTGAATTCGGGACACGGTACGAGCAGTACTTC
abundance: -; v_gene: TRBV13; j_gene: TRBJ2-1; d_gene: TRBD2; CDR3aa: CASSGLAGGRRVNNEQFF; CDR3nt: TGTGCCAGCAGCGGTCTAGCGGGAGGGCGACGTGTGAACAATGAGCAGTTCTTC
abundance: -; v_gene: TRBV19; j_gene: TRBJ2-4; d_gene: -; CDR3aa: CASSNFNIQYF; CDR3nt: TGTGCCAGTAGTAACTTTAACATTCAGTACTTC
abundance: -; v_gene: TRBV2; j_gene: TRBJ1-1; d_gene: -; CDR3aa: CASSMGIEAFF; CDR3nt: TGTGCCAGCAGTATGGGGATTGAAGCTTTCTTT
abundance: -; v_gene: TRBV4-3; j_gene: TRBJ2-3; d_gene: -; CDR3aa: CASSQVGRETQYF; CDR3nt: TGCGCCAGCAGCCAAGTGGGAAGAGAGACGCAGTATTTT
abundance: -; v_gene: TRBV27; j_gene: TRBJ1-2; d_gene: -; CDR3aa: CASSQGHGYTF; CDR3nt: TGTGCCAGCAGCCAGGGCCATGGCTACACCTTC
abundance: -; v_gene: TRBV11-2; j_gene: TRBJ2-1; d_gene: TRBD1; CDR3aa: CASSLGTGQLYNEQFF; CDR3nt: TGTGCCAGCAGCTTAGGTACGGGACAGCTATACAATGAGCAGTTCTTC
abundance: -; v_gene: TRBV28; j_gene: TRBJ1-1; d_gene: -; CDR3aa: CASSLPGTTEAFF; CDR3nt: TGTGCCAGCAGTTTACCAGGAACCACTGAAGCTTTCTTT
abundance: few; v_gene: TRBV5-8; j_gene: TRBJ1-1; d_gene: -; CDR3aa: CASRPPGELFEAFF; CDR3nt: TGTGCCAGCAGACCCCCAGGGGAGCTGTTTGAAGCTTTCTTT
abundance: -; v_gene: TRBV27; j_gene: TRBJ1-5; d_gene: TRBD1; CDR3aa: CASRPDRVDQPQHF; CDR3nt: TGTGCCAGCAGACCGGACAGGGTGGATCAGCCCCAGCATTTT
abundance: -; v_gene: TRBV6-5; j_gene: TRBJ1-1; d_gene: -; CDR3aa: CASSSANTEAFF; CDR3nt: TGTGCCAGCAGTTCGGCGAACACTGAAGCTTTCTTT
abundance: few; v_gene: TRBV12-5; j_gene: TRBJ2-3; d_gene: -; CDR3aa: CASGPGRSSDTDTQYF; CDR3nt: TGTGCTAGTGGTCCAGGTCGTAGCAGCGACACAGATACGCAGTATTTT
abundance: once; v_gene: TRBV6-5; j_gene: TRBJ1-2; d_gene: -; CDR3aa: CASSYSGYGYTF; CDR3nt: TGTGCCAGCAGTTACTCGGGCTATGGCTACACCTTC
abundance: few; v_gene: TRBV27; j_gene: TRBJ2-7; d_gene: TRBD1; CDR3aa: CASSLQGVQSWEQYF; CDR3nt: TGTGCCAGCAGTTTACAGGGGGTCCAGTCATGGGAGCAGTACTTC
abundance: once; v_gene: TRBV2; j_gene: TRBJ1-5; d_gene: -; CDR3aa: CASSDRRGETQPQHF; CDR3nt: TGTGCCAGCAGTGATCGTAGAGGGGAGACTCAGCCCCAGCATTTT
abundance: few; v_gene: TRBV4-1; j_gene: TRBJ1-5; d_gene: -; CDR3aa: CASSRGVDQPQHF; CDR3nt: TGCGCCAGCAGCCGTGGAGTAGATCAGCCCCAGCATTTT
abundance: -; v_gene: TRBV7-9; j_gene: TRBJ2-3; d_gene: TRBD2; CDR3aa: CASSLGRLAGIKDTQYF; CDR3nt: TGTGCCAGCAGCTTAGGTCGACTAGCGGGAATCAAAGATACGCAGTATTTT
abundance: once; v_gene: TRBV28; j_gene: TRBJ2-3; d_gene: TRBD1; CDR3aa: CASSIPRGPGTDTQYF; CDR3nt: TGTGCCAGCAGTATACCCAGGGGGCCGGGCACAGATACGCAGTATTTT
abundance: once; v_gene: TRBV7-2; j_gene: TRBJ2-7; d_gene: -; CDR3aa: CASSLGGLGRNEQYF; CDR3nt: TGTGCCAGCAGCTTAGGGGGTCTAGGACGTAACGAGCAGTACTTC
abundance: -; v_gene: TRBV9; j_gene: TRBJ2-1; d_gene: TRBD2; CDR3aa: CASSVSGTAYNEQFF; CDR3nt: TGTGCCAGCAGCGTTAGCGGGACCGCCTACAATGAGCAGTTCTTC
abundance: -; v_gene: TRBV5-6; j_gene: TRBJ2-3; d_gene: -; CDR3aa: CASSTLGTDTQYF; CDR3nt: TGTGCCAGCAGCACCCTAGGGACAGATACGCAGTATTTT
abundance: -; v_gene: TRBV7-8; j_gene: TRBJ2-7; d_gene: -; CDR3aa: CASSPKIPTGVYEQYF; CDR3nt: TGTGCCAGCAGCCCCAAAATCCCGACAGGAGTCTACGAGCAGTACTTC
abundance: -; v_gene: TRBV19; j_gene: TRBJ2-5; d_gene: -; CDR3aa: CASSSGTQETQYF; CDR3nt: TGTGCCAGTAGTAGCGGGACACAAGAGACCCAGTACTTC
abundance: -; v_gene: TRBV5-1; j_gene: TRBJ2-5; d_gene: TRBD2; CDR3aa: CASSLPSGRPQETQYF; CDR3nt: TGCGCCAGCAGCTTGCCTAGCGGGAGGCCCCAAGAGACCCAGTACTTC
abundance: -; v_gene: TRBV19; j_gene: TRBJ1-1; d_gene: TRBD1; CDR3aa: CASSGGQAHTEAFF; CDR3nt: TGTGCCAGTAGTGGGGGACAGGCCCACACTGAAGCTTTCTTT
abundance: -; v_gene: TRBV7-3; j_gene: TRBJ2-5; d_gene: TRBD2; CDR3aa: CASSPGLAIKETQYF; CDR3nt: TGTGCCAGCAGCCCGGGACTAGCAATTAAAGAGACCCAGTACTTC
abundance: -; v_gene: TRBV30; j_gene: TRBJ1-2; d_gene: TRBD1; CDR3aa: CAHGPGQGSGYTF; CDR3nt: TGTGCTCACGGGCCGGGACAGGGTTCCGGCTACACCTTC
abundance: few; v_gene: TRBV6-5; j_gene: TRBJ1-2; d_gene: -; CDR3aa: CASSYSGPNYGYTF; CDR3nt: TGTGCCAGCAGTTACTCGGGGCCTAACTATGGCTACACCTTC
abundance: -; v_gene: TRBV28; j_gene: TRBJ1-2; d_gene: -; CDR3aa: CASSLTPGESGYTF; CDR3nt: TGTGCCAGCAGTTTAACTCCAGGGGAGTCCGGCTACACCTTC
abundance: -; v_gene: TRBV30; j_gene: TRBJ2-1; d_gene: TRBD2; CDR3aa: CAWSLAGGQFF; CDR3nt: TGTGCCTGGAGTTTAGCGGGAGGGCAGTTCTTC
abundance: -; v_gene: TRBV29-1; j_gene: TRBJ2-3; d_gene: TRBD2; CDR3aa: CSVEDSGRLSTDTQYF; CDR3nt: TGCAGCGTTGAAGATAGCGGGAGGCTAAGCACAGATACGCAGTATTTT
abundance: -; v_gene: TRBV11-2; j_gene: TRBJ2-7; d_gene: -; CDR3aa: CASSSYRDEQYF; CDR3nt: TGTGCCAGCAGCTCGTACAGGGACGAGCAGTACTTC
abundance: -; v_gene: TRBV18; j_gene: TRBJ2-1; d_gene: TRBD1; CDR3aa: CASSPREQGASGEQFF; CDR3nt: TGTGCCAGCTCACCTAGGGAACAGGGGGCGTCCGGGGAGCAGTTCTTC
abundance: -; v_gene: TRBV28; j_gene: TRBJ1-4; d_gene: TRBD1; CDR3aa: CASSRDRATNEKLFF; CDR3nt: TGTGCCAGCAGTCGGGACAGAGCAACTAATGAAAAACTGTTTTTT